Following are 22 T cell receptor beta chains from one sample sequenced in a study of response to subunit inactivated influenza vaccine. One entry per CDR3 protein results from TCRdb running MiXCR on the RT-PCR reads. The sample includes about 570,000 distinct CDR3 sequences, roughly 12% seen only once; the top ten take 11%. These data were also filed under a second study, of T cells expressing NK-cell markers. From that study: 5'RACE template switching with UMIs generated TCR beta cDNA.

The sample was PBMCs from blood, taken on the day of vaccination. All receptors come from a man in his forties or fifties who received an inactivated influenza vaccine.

CDR3 sequence (DNA): TGCGCCAGCAGCCAAGAGGACACACTCGCCCACGAGCAGTACTTC. Translation: CASSQEDTLAHEQYF. The chain joins TRBV4-3 to TRBJ2-7; weak D call: TRBD1 (5 bases). V was clipped by 0 bases and J by 5 bases, with 14 bases between them. CDR3 length: 15 residues. Germline V gene data show CDR1 as LGHNA and CDR2 as YSLEER.

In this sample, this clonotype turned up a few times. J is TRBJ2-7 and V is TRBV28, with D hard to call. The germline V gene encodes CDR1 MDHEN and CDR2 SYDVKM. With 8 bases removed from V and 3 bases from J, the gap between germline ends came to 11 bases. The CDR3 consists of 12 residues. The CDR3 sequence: CASRGLLYEQYF. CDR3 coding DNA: TGTGCCAGCCGTGGGCTGCTCTACGAGCAGTACTTC.

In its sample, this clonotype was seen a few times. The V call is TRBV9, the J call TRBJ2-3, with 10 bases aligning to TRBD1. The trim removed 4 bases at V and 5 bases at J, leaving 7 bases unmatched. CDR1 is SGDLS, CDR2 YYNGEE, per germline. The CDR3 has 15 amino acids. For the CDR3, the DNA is TGTGCCAGCAGCACCCGGGACAGGGGAATAGATACGCAGTATTTT. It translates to CASSTRDRGIDTQYF.

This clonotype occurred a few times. CDR3 sequence: CASSQDGAGGPDEQFF. As DNA, the CDR3 is TGTGCCAGCAGCCAAGATGGGGCGGGAGGGCCCGATGAGCAGTTCTTC. V is TRBV3-1 and J is TRBJ2-1, with 9 nucleotides matching TRBD2. The CDR3 totals 16 residues. Unmatched junction bases numbered 8, after V lost 0 bases and J lost 8 bases. Germline assignment: CDR1 LGHDT and CDR2 YNNKEL (reference sequence).

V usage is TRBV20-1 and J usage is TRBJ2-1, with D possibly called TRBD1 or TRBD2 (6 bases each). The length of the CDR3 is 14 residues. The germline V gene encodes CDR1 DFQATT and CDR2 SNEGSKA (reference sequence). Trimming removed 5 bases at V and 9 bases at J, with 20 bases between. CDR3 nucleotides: TGCAGTGCTGGGACACCGGGACTTTCGAGTGAGCAGTTCTTC. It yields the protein CSAGTPGLSSEQFF.

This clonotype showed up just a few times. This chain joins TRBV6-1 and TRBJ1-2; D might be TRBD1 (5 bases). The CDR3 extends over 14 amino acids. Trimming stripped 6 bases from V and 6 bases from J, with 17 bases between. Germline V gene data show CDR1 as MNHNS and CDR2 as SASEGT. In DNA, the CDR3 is TGTGCCAGCAGCACTGGATGGGCAGGGAATGGCTACACCTTC. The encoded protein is CASSTGWAGNGYTF.

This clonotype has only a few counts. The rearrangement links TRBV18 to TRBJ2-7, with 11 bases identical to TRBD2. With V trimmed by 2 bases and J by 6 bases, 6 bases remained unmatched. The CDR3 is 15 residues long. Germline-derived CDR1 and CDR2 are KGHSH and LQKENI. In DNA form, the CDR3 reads TGTGCCAGCTCACCATCGCATAGCGGGAGGGCCGAGCAGTACTTC. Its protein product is CASSPSHSGRAEQYF.

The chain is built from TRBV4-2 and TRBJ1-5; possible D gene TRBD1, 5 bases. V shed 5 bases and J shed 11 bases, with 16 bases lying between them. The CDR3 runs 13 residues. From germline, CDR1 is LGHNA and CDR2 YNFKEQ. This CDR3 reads CASSRTDRGAQHF. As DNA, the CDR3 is TGTGCCAGCAGCAGAACCGACCGGGGGGCCCAGCATTTT.

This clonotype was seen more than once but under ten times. The CDR3 spells CASRLIAGWELFF. Here the CDR3 DNA reads TGTGCCAGCAGACTTATAGCGGGGTGGGAGCTGTTTTTT. The gene calls are TRBV6-1 and TRBJ2-2; 8 positions agree with TRBD2. CDR1 MNHNS and CDR2 SASEGT come from the germline V gene. V was clipped by 6 bases and J by 9 bases; unmatched bases: 6. This CDR3 is built from 13 residues.

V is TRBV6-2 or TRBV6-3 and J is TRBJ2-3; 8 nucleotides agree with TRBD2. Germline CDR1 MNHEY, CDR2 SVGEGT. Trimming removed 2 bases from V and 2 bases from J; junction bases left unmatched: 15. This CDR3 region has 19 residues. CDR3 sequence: CASSYVAGLSGGSTDTQYF. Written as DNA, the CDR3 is TGTGCCAGCAGTTACGTGGCTGGTTTGAGCGGGGGATCCACAGATACGCAGTATTTT.

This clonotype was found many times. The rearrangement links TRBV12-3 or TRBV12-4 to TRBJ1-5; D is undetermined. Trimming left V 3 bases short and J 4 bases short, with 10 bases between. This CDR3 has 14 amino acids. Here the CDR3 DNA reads TGTGCCAGCAGTTTCGTCGGAGGAAATCAGCCCCAGCATTTT. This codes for CASSFVGGNQPQHF.

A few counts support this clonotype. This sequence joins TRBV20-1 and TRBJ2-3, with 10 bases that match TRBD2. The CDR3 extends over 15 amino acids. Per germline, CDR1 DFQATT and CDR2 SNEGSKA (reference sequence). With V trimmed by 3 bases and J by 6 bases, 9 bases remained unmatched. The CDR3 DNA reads TGCAGTGCTAGTGGTAGCGGGGGGATCGGGGATACGCAGTATTTT. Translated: CSASGSGGIGDTQYF.

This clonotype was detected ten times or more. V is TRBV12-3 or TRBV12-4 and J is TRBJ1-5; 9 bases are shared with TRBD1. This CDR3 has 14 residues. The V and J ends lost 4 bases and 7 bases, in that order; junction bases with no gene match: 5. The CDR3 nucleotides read TGTGCCAGCAGTTCAACAGGGGGCTGGCAGCCCCAGCATTTT. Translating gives CASSSTGGWQPQHF.

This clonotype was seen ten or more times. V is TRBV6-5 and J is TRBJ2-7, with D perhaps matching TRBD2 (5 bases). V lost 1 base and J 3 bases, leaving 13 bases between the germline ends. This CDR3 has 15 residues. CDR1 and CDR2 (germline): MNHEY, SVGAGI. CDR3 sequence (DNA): TGTGCCAGCAGTTACTACCGGGATTTCGACTACGAGCAGTACTTC. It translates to CASSYYRDFDYEQYF.

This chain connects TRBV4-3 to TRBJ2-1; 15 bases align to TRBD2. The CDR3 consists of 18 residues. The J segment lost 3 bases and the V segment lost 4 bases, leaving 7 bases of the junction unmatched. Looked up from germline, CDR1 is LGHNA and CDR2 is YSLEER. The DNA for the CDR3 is TGCGCCAGCAGCCCATCGGGACTAGCGGGGGGTTTCTACAATGAGCAGTTCTTC. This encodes CASSPSGLAGGFYNEQFF.

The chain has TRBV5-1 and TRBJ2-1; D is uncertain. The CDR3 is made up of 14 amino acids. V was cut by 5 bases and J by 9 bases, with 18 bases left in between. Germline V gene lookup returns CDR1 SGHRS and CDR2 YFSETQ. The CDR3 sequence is CASSWVGPQGEQFF. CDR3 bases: TGCGCCAGCAGTTGGGTCGGACCCCAAGGTGAGCAGTTCTTC. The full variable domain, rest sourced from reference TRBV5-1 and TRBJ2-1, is KAGVTQTPRYLIKTRGQQVTLSCSPISGHRSVSWYQQTPGQGLQFLFEYFSETQRNKGNFPGRFSGRQFSNSRSEMNVSTLELGDSALYLCASSWVGPQGEQFFGPGTRLTVL.

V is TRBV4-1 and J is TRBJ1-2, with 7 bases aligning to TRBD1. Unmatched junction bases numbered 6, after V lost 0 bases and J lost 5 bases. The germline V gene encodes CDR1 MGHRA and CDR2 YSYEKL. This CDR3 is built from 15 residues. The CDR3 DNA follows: TGCGCCAGCAGCCAAGATAGAGGGGGCGCTTATGGCTACACCTTC. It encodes CASSQDRGGAYGYTF.

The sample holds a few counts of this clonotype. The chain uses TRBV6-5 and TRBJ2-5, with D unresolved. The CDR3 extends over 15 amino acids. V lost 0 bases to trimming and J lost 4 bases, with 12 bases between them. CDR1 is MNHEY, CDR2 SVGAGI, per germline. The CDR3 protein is CASSYSGLRAETQYF. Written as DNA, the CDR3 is TGTGCCAGCAGTTACTCTGGCCTGAGAGCAGAGACCCAGTACTTC.

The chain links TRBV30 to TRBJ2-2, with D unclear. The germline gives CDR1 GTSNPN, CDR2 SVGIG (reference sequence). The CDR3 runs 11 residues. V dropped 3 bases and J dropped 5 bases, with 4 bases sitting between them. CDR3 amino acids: CAWSGTGELFF. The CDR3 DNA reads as TGTGCCTGGAGCGGGACCGGGGAGCTGTTTTTT.

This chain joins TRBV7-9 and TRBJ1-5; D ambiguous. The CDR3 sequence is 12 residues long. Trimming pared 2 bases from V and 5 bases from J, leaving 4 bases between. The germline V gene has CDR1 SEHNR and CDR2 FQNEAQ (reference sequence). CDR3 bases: TGTGCCAGCAGCTTATTTCATCAGCCCCAGCATTTT. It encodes CASSLFHQPQHF.

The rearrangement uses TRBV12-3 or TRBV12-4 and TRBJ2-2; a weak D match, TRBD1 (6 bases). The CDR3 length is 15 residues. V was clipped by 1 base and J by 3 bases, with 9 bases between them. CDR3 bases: TGTGCCAGCAGTTTAGTTAGACAGGACACCGGGGAGCTGTTTTTT. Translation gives CASSLVRQDTGELFF.

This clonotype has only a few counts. CDR3 loop: CAWRSDIGTNYGYTF. The CDR3 DNA reads as TGTGCCTGGAGGTCGGACATTGGGACAAACTATGGCTACACCTTC. The rearrangement joins TRBV30 to TRBJ1-2; tentative D call: TRBD1 (6 bases). The CDR3 loop spans 15 amino acids. Germline V gene sequence: CDR1 GTSNPN, CDR2 SVGIG (reference sequence). Trimming pared 3 bases from V and 2 bases from J, leaving 16 bases between.